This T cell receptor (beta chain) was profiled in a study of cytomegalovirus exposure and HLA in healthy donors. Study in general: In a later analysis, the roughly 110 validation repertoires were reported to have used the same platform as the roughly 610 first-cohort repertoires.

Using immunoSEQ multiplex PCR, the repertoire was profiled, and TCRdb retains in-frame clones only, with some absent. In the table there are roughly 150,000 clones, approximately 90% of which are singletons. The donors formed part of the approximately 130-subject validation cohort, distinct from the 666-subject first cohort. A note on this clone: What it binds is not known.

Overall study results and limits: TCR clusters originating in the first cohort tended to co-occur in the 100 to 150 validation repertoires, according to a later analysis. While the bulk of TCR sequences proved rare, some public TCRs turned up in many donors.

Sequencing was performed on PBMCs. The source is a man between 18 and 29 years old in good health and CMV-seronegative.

CDR3 protein: CASTDREKLFF. The CDR3 coding sequence is TGTGCCAGCACAGACAGGGAAAAACTGTTTTTT. This chain uses TRBV7-9 with TRBJ1-4; D may be TRBD1 (6 bases). Germline loops: CDR1 SEHNR, CDR2 FQNEAQ (reference sequence). V dropped 7 bases and J dropped 8 bases, with 8 bases sitting between them. The CDR3 is made up of 11 amino acids.